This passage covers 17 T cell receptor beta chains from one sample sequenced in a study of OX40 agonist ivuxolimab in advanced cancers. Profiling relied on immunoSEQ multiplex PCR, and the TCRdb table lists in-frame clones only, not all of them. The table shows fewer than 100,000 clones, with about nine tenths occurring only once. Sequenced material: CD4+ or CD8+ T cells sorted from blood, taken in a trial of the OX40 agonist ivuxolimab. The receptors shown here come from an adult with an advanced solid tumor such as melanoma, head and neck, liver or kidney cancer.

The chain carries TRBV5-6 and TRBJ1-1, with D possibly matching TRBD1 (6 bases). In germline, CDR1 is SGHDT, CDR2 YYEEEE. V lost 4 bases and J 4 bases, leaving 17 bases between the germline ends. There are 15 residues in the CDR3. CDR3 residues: CASSPPVGAGTEAFF. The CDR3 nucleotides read TGTGCCAGCAGCCCCCCCGTGGGGGCGGGCACTGAAGCTTTCTTT.

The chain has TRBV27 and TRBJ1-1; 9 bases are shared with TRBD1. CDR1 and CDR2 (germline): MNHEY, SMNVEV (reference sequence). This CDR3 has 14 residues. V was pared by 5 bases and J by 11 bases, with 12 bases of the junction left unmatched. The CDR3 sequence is CASSSSTGGVLAFF. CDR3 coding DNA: TGTGCCAGCAGTAGTTCGACAGGGGGAGTTTTGGCTTTCTTT.

In nucleotides, the CDR3 is TGTGCCAGCAGTGAGACGGTGAGCTCCTACGAGCAGTACTTC. It specifies CASSETVSSYEQYF. The rearrangement joins TRBV9 to TRBJ2-7, with D unclear. V shed 5 bases and J shed 0 bases, with 12 bases lying between them. The germline CDR1 and CDR2 sequences are SGDLS and YYNGEE. The CDR3 length is 14 residues.

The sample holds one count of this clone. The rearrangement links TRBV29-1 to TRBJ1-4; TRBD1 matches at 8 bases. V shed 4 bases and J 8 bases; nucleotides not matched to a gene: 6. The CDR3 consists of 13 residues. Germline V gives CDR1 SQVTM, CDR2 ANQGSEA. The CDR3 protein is CSVAGTGPEKLFF. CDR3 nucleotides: TGCAGCGTTGCCGGGACAGGACCGGAAAAACTGTTTTTT.

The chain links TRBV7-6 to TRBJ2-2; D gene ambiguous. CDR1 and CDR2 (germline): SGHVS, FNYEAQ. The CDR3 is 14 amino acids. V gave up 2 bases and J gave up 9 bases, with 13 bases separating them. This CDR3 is CASSLHAEARELFF. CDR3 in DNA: TGTGCCAGCAGCTTACACGCAGAGGCCAGGGAGCTGTTTTTT.

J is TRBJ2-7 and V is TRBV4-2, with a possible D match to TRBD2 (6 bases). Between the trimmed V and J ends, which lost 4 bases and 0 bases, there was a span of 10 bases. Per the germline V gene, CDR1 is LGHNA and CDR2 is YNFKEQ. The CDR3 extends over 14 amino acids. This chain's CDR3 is CASSPGLSSYEQYF. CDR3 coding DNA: TGTGCCAGCAGCCCTGGACTATCCTCCTACGAGCAGTACTTC.

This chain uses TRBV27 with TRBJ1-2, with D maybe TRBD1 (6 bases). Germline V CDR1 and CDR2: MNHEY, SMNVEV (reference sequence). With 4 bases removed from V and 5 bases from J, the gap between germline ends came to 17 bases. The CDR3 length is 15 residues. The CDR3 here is CASSSPPTGRYGYTF. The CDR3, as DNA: TGTGCCAGCAGTTCTCCACCGACAGGCCGATATGGCTACACCTTC.

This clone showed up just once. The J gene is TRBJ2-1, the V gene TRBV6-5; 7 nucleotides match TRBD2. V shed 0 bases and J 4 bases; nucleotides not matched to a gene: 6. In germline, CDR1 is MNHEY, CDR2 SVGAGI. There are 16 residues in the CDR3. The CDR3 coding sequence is TGTGCCAGCAGTTACTCCGGAGCGGGAATATACAATGAGCAGTTCTTC. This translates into CASSYSGAGIYNEQFF.

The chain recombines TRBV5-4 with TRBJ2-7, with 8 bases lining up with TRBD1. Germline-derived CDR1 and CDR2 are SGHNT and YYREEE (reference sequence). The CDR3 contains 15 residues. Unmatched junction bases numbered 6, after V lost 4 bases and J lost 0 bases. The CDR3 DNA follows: TGTGCCAGCAGCCTCGACAGGGGAAGCTCCTACGAGCAGTACTTC. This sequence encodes CASSLDRGSSYEQYF.

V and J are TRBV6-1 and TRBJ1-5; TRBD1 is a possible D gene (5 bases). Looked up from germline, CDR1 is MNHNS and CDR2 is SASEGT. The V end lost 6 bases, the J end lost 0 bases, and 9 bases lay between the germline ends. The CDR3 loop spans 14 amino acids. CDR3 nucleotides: TGTGCCAGCAGGCAGGGATATAGCAATCAGCCCCAGCATTTT. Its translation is CASRQGYSNQPQHF.

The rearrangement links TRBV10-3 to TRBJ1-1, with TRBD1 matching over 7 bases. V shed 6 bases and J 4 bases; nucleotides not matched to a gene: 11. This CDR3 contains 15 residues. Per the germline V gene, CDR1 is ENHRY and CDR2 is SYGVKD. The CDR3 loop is CAIRTYQGGGTEAFF. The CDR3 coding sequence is TGTGCCATCAGGACCTACCAGGGGGGAGGCACTGAAGCTTTCTTT.

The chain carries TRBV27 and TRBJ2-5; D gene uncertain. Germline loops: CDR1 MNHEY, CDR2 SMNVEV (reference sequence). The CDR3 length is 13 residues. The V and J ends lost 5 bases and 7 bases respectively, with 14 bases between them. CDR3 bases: TGTGCCAGCAGTCCCACTGTCAAGTGGACCCAGTACTTC. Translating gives CASSPTVKWTQYF.

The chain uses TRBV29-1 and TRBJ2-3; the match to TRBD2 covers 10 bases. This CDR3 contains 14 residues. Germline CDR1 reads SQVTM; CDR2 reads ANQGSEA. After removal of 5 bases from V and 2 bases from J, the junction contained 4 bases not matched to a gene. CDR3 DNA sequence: TGCAGCGTTCTGACTAGCGGGCTCACAGATACGCAGTATTTT. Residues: CSVLTSGLTDTQYF.

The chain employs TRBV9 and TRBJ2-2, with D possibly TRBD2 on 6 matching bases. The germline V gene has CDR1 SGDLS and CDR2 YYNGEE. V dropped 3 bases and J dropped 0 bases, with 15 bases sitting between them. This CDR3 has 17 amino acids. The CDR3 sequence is CASSGRLVSANTGELFF. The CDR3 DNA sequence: TGTGCCAGCAGCGGACGACTAGTGAGCGCGAACACCGGGGAGCTGTTTTTT.

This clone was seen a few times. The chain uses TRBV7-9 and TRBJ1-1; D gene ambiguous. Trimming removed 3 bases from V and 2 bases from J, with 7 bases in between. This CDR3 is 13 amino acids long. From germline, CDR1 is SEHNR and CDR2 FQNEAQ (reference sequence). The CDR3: CASSFAQNTEAFF. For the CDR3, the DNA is TGTGCCAGCAGCTTCGCCCAAAACACTGAAGCTTTCTTT.

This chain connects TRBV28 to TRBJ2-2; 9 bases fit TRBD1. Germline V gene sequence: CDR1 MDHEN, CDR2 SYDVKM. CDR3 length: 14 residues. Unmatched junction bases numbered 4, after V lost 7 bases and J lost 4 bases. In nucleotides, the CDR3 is TGTGCCAGCAACAGGGGGCGAGGCACCGGGGAGCTGTTTTTT. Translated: CASNRGRGTGELFF.

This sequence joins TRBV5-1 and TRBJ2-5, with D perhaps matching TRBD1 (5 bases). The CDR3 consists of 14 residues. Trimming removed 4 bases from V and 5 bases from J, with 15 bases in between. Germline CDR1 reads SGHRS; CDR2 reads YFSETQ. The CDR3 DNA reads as TGCGCCAGCAGCCCGATTCAGGGTGGTGAGACCCAGTACTTC. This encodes CASSPIQGGETQYF.